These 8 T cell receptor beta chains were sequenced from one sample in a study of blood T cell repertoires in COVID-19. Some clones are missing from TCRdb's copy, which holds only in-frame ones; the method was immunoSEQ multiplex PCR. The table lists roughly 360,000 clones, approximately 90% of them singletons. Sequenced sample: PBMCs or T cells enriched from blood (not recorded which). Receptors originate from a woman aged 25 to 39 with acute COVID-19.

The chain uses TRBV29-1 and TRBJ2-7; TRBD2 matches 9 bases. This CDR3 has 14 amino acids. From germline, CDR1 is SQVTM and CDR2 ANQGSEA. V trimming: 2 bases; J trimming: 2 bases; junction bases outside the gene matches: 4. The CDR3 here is CSVETGGGAYEQYF. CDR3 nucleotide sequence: TGCAGCGTTGAAACGGGCGGGGGGGCCTACGAGCAGTACTTC.

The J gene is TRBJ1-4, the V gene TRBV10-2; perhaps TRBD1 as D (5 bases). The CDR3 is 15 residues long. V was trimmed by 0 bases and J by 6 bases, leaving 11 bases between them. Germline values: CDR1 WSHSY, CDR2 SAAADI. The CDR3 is CASSESGLSHEKLFF. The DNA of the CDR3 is TGCGCCAGCAGTGAGTCGGGACTGTCTCATGAAAAACTGTTTTTT.

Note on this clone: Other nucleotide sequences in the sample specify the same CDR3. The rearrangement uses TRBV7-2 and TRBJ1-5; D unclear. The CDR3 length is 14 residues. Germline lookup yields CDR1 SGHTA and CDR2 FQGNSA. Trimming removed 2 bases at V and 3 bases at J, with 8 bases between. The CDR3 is CASSLSHPNQPQHF. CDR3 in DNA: TGTGCCAGCAGCTTAAGCCACCCCAATCAGCCCCAGCATTTT.

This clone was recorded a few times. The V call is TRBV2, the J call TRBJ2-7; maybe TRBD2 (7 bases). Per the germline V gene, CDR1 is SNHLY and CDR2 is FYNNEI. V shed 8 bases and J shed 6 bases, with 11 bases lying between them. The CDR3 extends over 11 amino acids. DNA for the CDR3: TGTGCCAGCTGGGGAGGGGGCGAGCAGTACTTC. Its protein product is CASWGGGEQYF.

The CDR3 DNA reads TGTGCCAGCTCGACCCGGGACATACCCCAGCATTTT. This encodes CASSTRDIPQHF. The chain recombines TRBV19 with TRBJ1-5, with a possible D match to TRBD1 (6 bases). Germline V CDR1 and CDR2: LNHDA, SQIVND (reference sequence). The length of the CDR3 is 12 residues. Trimming removed 9 bases at V and 10 bases at J, with 16 bases between.

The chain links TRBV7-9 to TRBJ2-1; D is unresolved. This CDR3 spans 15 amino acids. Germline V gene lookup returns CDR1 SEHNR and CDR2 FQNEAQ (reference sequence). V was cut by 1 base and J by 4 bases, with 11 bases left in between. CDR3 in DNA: TGTGCCAGCAGCTTAGTCACAGAAGTATACAATGAGCAGTTCTTC. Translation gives CASSLVTEVYNEQFF.

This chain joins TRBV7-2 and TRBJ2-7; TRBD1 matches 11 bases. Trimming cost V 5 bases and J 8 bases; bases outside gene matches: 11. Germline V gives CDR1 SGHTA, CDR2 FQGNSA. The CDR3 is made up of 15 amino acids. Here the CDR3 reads CASSKGQGGSYQQYF. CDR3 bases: TGTGCCAGCAGCAAGGGACAGGGGGGATCCTATCAGCAGTACTTC.

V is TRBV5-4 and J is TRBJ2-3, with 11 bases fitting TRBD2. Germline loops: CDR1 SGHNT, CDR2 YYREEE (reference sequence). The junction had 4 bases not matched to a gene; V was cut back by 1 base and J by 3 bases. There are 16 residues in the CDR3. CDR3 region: CASSLKLAGVTDTQYF. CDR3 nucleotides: TGTGCCAGCAGCTTGAAACTAGCGGGGGTGACAGATACGCAGTATTTT. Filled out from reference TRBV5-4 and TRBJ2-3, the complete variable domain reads ETGVTQSPTHLIKTRGQQVTLRCSSQSGHNTVSWYQQALGQGPQFIFQYYREEENGRGNFPPRFSGLQFPNYSSELNVNALELDDSALYLCASSLKLAGVTDTQYFGPGTRLTVL.